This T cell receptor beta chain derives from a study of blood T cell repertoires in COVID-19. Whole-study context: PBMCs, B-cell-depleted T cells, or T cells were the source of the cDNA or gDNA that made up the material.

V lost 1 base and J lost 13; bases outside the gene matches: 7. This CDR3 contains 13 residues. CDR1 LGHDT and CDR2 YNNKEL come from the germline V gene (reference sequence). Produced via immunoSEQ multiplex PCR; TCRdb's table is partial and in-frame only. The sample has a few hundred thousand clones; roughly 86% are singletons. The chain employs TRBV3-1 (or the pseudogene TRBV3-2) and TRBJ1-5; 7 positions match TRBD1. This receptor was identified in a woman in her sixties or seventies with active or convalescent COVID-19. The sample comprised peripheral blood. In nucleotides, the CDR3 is TGTGCCAGCAGCCAAGGGGGCCGGGACAGACAGCATTTT. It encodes CASSQGGRDRQHF.